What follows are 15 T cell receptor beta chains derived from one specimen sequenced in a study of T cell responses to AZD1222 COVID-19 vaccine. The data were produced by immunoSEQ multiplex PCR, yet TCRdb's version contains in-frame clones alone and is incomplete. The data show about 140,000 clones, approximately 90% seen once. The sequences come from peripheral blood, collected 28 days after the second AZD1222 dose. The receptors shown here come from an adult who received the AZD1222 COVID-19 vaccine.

Here the CDR3 reads CASSLGGTGGGYTF. The DNA for the CDR3 is TGTGCCAGCAGCCTCGGGGGGACAGGGGGCGGCTACACCTTC. This chain connects TRBV6-5 to TRBJ1-2, with 12 bases lining up with TRBD1. The CDR3 covers 14 residues. Germline values: CDR1 MNHEY, CDR2 SVGAGI. With 6 bases clipped from V and 8 bases from J, the junction kept 7 bases outside the gene matches.

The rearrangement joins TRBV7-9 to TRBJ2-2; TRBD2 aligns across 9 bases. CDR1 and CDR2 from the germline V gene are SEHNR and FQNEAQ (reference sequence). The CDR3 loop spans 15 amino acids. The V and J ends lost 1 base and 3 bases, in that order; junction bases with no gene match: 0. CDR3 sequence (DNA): TGTGCCAGCAGCTTAGAGCGGGGGGACACCGGGGAGCTGTTTTTT. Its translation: CASSLERGDTGELFF.

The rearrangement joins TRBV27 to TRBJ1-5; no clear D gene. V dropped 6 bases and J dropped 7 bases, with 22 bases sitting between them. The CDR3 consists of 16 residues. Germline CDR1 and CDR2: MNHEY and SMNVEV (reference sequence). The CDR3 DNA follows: TGTGCCAGCAGATACGGTGGGAGTAGTATCGACCAGCCCCAGCATTTT. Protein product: CASRYGGSSIDQPQHF.

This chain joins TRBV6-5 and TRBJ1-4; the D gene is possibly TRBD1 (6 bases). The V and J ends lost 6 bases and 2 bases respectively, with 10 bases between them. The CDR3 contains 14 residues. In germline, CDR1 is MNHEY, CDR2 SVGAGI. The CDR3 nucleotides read TGTGCCAGCAGGAGGGGGGGTACTAATGAAAAACTGTTTTTT. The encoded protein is CASRRGGTNEKLFF.

In nucleotides, the CDR3 is TGTGCCAGCTCACCGAATCTAGCGGCTGAAAAACTGTTTTTT. Translated, it gives CASSPNLAAEKLFF. The chain uses TRBV18 and TRBJ1-4; D not resolved. V lost 3 bases and J 7 bases, leaving 12 bases between the germline ends. CDR1 is KGHSH and CDR2 is LQKENI in the germline V gene. This CDR3 is built from 14 residues.

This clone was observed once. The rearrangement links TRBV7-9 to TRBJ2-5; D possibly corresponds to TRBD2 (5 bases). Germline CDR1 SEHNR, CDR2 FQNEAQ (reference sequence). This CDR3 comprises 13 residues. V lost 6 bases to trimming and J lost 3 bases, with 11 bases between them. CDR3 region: CASRGTGEETQYF. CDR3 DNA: TGTGCCAGCAGGGGCACCGGGGAAGAGACCCAGTACTTC.

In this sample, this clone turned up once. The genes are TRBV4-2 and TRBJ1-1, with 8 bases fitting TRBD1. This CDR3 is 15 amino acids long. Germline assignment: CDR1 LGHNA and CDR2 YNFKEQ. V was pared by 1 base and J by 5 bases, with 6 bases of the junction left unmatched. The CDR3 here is CASSQGRTGRTEAFF. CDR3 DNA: TGTGCCAGCAGCCAAGGACGGACAGGGAGGACTGAAGCTTTCTTT.

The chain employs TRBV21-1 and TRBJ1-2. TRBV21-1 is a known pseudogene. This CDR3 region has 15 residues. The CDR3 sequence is CASSKGSTDAGGYTF. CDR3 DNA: TGTGCCAGCAGCAAGGGGTCGACTGACGCTGGGGGCTACACCTTC.

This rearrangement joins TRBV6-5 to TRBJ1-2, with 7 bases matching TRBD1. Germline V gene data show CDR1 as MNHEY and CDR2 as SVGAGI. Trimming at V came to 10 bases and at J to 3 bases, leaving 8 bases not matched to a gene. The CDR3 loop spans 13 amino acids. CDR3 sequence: CATLRGRDYGYTF. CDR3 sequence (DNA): TGTGCCACCCTCAGGGGGAGAGACTATGGCTACACCTTC.

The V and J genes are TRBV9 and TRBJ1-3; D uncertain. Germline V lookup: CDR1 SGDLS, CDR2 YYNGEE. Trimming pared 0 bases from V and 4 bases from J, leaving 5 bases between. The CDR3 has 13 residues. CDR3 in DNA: TGTGCCAGCAGCGTAGCTCCCGGAAACACCATATATTTT. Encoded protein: CASSVAPGNTIYF.

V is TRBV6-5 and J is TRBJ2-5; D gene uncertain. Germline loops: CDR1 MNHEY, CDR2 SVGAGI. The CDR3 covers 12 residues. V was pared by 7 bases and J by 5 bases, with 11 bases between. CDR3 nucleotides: TGTGCCAGCACCTCCGATGGCGAGACCCAGTACTTC. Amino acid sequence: CASTSDGETQYF.

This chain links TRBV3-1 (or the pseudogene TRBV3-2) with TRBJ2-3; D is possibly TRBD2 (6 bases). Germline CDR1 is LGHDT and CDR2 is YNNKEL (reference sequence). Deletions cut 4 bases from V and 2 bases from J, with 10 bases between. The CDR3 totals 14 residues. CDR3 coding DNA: TGTGCCAGCAGCCGCGGGAAAGCCACAGATACGCAGTATTTT. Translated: CASSRGKATDTQYF.

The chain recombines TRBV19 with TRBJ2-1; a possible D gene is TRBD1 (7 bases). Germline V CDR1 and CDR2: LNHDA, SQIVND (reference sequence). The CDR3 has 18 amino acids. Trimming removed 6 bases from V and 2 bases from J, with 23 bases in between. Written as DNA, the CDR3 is TGTGCCAGTAGCGCGGAGGGGACAGAGATCACCCCCTACAATGAGCAGTTCTTC. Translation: CASSAEGTEITPYNEQFF.

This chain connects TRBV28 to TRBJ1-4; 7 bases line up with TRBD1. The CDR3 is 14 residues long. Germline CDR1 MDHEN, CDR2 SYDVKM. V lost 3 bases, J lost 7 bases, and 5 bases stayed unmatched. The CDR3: CASSFRDRSEKLFF. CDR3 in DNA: TGTGCCAGCAGTTTCCGGGACAGATCTGAAAAACTGTTTTTT.

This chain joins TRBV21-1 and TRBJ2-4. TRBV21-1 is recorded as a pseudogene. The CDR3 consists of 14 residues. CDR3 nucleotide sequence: TGTGCCAGCAGCAAATTTGGGGTCAGAAACATTCAGTACTTC. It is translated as CASSKFGVRNIQYF.